The present entry profiles one T cell receptor (beta chain) with its context. No antigen is known for it. The CDR3 loop spans 13 amino acids. V dropped 7 bases and J dropped 1 base, with 11 bases sitting between them. The germline V gene encodes CDR1 SGDLS and CDR2 YYNGEE. This record comes from a study of a mutant IDH1 vaccine in newly diagnosed glioma. Study-wide points: Pseudoprogression appeared independent of alterations in top peripheral clonotypes.

The method was immunoSEQ multiplex PCR; TCRdb's version includes in-frame clones alone and lacks a portion of them. The repertoire consists of 60,000 to 100,000 clones, with 85% to 90% occurring once and the leading ten covering over 0.7%. The time point here: week 23, last vaccination. Each dose of the vaccine consisted of 300 ug of mutant IDH1 20-mer peptide, with topical imiquimod. The donors' diagnosis was new WHO grade 3 or 4 astrocytoma that was IDH1-mutant and ATRX-lost. This sequence joins TRBV9 and TRBJ1-1; D perhaps matches TRBD1 (6 bases). This sequence originates from a woman between 45 and 65 years old with glioma. Sequenced here: PBMCs, sampled from a glioma patient whose treatment included an IDH1 peptide vaccine. In DNA, the CDR3 is TGTGCCAGCGGGACAAACTCGAACACTGAAGCTTTCTTT. It is translated as CASGTNSNTEAFF.